The 26 T cell receptor beta chains reported below all come from one sample, sequenced in a study of blood T cell repertoires in COVID-19. The assay was immunoSEQ multiplex PCR, and TCRdb's table has in-frame clones only and misses some. The sample has 95,000 to 110,000 clones, over 70% seen once; the top ten hold around 16%. Source material: peripheral blood. These receptor sequences come from a man aged 45 to 65 with acute or convalescent COVID-19.

The chain uses TRBV5-4 and TRBJ2-5; a possible D gene is TRBD2 (5 bases). The CDR3 spans 13 residues. Between the trimmed V and J ends, which lost 1 base and 4 bases, there was a span of 8 bases. Germline CDR1 reads SGHNT; CDR2 reads YYREEE (reference sequence). The CDR3 nucleotides read TGTGCCAGCAGCTTGATCAGCGGAGAGACCCAGTACTTC. Protein: CASSLISGETQYF.

The chain uses TRBV10-3 and TRBJ2-1, with TRBD2 matching 10 bases. V lost 6 bases, J lost 0 bases, and 2 bases stayed unmatched. This CDR3 spans 15 amino acids. Germline CDR1 ENHRY, CDR2 SYGVKD. CDR3 sequence reads: CAIRTSGFSYNEQFF. CDR3 coding DNA: TGTGCCATCAGGACTAGCGGGTTCTCCTACAATGAGCAGTTCTTC.

The sample holds a few counts of this clone. The V gene is TRBV12-5, the J gene TRBJ2-1; 8 nucleotides match TRBD2. The length of the CDR3 is 16 residues. The ends lost 8 bases at V and 1 base at J; junction bases unmatched: 10. CDR1 is LGHNT, CDR2 FRNRAP, per germline. The CDR3 here is CASRLREGLSYNEQFF. The CDR3 DNA is TGTGCTAGTCGGCTTCGGGAGGGCTTGTCCTACAATGAGCAGTTCTTC.

This chain connects TRBV15 to TRBJ1-1, with TRBD1 as a possible D gene (6 bases). Per the germline V gene, CDR1 is LNHNV and CDR2 is YYDKDF (reference sequence). CDR3 size: 12 residues. The ends were cut back, 3 bases at V and 8 bases at J, with 10 bases in the middle. The DNA of the CDR3 is TGTGCCACCAGCAGGCCTAGGGGGGAAGCTTTCTTT. This encodes CATSRPRGEAFF.

V usage is TRBV5-1 and J usage is TRBJ2-3; D is undetermined. The CDR3 loop spans 14 amino acids. CDR1 is SGHRS and CDR2 is YFSETQ in the germline V gene. Trimming stripped 1 base from V and 0 bases from J, with 6 bases between. The CDR3 bases are TGCGCCAGCAGCTTGCCCACTAGCACAGATACGCAGTATTTT. Its translation: CASSLPTSTDTQYF. The full variable domain, rest sourced from reference TRBV5-1 and TRBJ2-3, is KAGVTQTPRYLIKTRGQQVTLSCSPISGHRSVSWYQQTPGQGLQFLFEYFSETQRNKGNFPGRFSGRQFSNSRSEMNVSTLELGDSALYLCASSLPTSTDTQYFGPGTRLTVL.

The rearrangement uses TRBV10-3 and TRBJ1-2, with D uncertain. Between the trimmed V and J ends, which lost 4 bases and 2 bases, there was a span of 11 bases. Germline V gene data show CDR1 as ENHRY and CDR2 as SYGVKD. The CDR3 is made up of 14 amino acids. Here the CDR3 DNA reads TGTGCCATCAGTGGCCCGGCCGGGAACTATGGCTACACCTTC. Translating gives CAISGPAGNYGYTF.

The genes are TRBV11-1 and TRBJ2-7; 7 positions agree with TRBD1. After removal of 1 base from V and 6 bases from J, the junction contained 9 bases not matched to a gene. There are 15 residues in the CDR3. CDR1 is SGHAT and CDR2 is FQDESV in the germline V gene (reference sequence). CDR3: CASSLGQTGAGEQYF. CDR3 nucleotides: TGTGCCAGCAGCTTAGGGCAAACAGGGGCAGGCGAGCAGTACTTC.

This chain uses TRBV15 with TRBJ2-2; the match to TRBD2 covers 10 bases. CDR1 and CDR2 from the germline V gene are LNHNV and YYDKDF (reference sequence). V shed 0 bases, J shed 5 bases, and the junction held 6 bases outside the gene matches. The CDR3 sequence is 17 residues long. This chain's CDR3 is CATSRDRLAGVTGELFF. In nucleotides, the CDR3 is TGTGCCACCAGCAGAGATCGGCTAGCGGGAGTTACCGGGGAGCTGTTTTTT.

The chain links TRBV12-5 to TRBJ2-2; no clear D. The CDR3 totals 16 residues. Between the trimmed V and J ends, which lost 6 bases and 1 base, there was a span of 15 bases. CDR1 is LGHNT and CDR2 is FRNRAP in the germline V gene. The CDR3 loop is CASGPPSRGNTGELFF. CDR3 nucleotide sequence: TGTGCTAGTGGCCCTCCGTCCCGCGGGAACACCGGGGAGCTGTTTTTT.

The J gene is TRBJ1-1, the V gene TRBV7-9; no definite D call. Germline V gives CDR1 SEHNR, CDR2 FQNEAQ (reference sequence). V was cut by 5 bases and J by 11 bases, with 21 bases left in between. The CDR3 is 14 residues long. CDR3 in amino acids: CASSPGGSGLGAFF. The CDR3 region has the DNA TGTGCCAGCAGCCCAGGAGGGTCGGGCCTTGGGGCTTTCTTT.

The V call is TRBV5-4, the J call TRBJ2-2; no firm D call. The germline V and J ends were trimmed by 4 bases and 6 bases, with 10 bases remaining between them. The CDR3 length is 13 residues. The germline gives CDR1 SGHNT, CDR2 YYREEE (reference sequence). The CDR3 bases are TGTGCCAGCAGCCTAGGTGGTTCCGGGGAGCTGTTTTTT. Translating it yields CASSLGGSGELFF.

The CDR3 is CASSLAGTGTKKLFF. CDR3 in DNA: TGTGCCAGCAGCTTAGCCGGGACAGGGACGAAAAAACTGTTTTTT. This chain links TRBV11-3 with TRBJ1-4; TRBD1 matches 9 bases. Germline CDR1 is SGHNT and CDR2 is YENEEA. This CDR3 region has 15 residues. J gave up 9 bases and V 1 base, and 6 bases lay outside the gene matches.

The genes are TRBV6-6 and TRBJ2-2; the match to TRBD1 covers 7 bases. This CDR3 spans 16 amino acids. V lost 0 bases, J lost 3 bases, and 4 bases stayed unmatched. Germline CDR1 MNHNY, CDR2 SVGAGI (reference sequence). CDR3 sequence: CASSYSAGGDTGELFF. DNA of the CDR3: TGTGCCAGCAGTTACTCGGCAGGGGGTGACACCGGGGAGCTGTTTTTT.

This clone was picked up a small number of times. The genes are TRBV5-1 and TRBJ1-1; TRBD1 is a possible D gene (6 bases). Germline V CDR1 and CDR2: SGHRS, YFSETQ. V lost 0 bases to trimming and J lost 4 bases, with 10 bases between them. The CDR3 loop spans 14 amino acids. The DNA of the CDR3 is TGCGCCAGCAGCTTGGTTCAGGGGAGCACTGAAGCTTTCTTT. Encoded protein: CASSLVQGSTEAFF. Based on the CDR3 plus reference TRBV5-1 and TRBJ1-1, the full variable domain is KAGVTQTPRYLIKTRGQQVTLSCSPISGHRSVSWYQQTPGQGLQFLFEYFSETQRNKGNFPGRFSGRQFSNSRSEMNVSTLELGDSALYLCASSLVQGSTEAFFGQGTRLTVV.

The CDR3 DNA is TGTGCCAGCAGAACCCCGGGACAGGGGATAGGCCCTGGGGCCAACGTCCTGACTTTC. Encoded protein: CASRTPGQGIGPGANVLTF. The chain has TRBV28 and TRBJ2-6, with 10 bases matching TRBD1. Germline-derived CDR1 and CDR2 are MDHEN and SYDVKM. The CDR3 contains 19 residues. Trimming took 6 bases from V and 2 from J; bases not matched to a gene: 13.

This clone was seen a single time. V is TRBV19 and J is TRBJ2-1; possibly TRBD1 for D (7 bases). Trimming left V 6 bases short and J 10 bases short, with 13 bases between. CDR1 and CDR2 (germline): LNHDA, SQIVND (reference sequence). The length of the CDR3 is 12 residues. CDR3 nucleotides: TGTGCCAGTAGCCACAGGGGAGGCGAGCAGTTCTTC. Translated: CASSHRGGEQFF.

This clone was detected once. The V call is TRBV11-2, the J call TRBJ2-2, with D perhaps matching TRBD2 (5 bases). This CDR3 is built from 16 residues. Germline V lookup: CDR1 SGHAT, CDR2 FQNNGV. Trimming stripped 6 bases from V and 9 bases from J, with 23 bases between. The CDR3 spells CASRPSLATPYWELFF. CDR3 in DNA: TGTGCCAGCAGGCCTAGCTTAGCCACCCCTTATTGGGAGCTGTTTTTT.

The V and J genes are TRBV5-1 and TRBJ2-7; 8 bases agree with TRBD2. Germline trimming cut 4 bases from V and 1 base from J; bases unmatched to any gene: 4. Germline V gene sequence: CDR1 SGHRS, CDR2 YFSETQ. The CDR3 has 14 residues. DNA for the CDR3: TGCGCCAGCAGCGGGACTAGTTCTTCCTACGAGCAGTACTTC. Translation: CASSGTSSSYEQYF. The full variable domain, with the rest looked up from reference TRBV5-1 and TRBJ2-7, is KAGVTQTPRYLIKTRGQQVTLSCSPISGHRSVSWYQQTPGQGLQFLFEYFSETQRNKGNFPGRFSGRQFSNSRSEMNVSTLELGDSALYLCASSGTSSSYEQYFGPGTRLTVT.

This chain links TRBV7-2 with TRBJ1-3, with D hard to call. The germline V gene encodes CDR1 SGHTA and CDR2 FQGNSA. The CDR3 sequence is 16 residues long. V was cut by 1 base and J by 0 bases, with 10 bases left in between. The CDR3 DNA sequence: TGTGCCAGCAGCTTAGTGTCTGTGTCCTCTGGAAACACCATATATTTT. As protein: CASSLVSVSSGNTIYF. Supplemented by reference TRBV7-2 and TRBJ1-3, the full variable domain reads GAGVSQSPSNKVTEKGKDVELRCDPISGHTALYWYRQSLGQGLEFLIYFQGNSAPDKSGLPSDRFSAERTGGSVSTLTIQRTQQEDSAVYLCASSLVSVSSGNTIYFGEGSWLTVV.

V is TRBV27 and J is TRBJ1-5; D remains ambiguous. Germline V gene data show CDR1 as MNHEY and CDR2 as SMNVEV (reference sequence). The CDR3 spans 14 residues. Trimming took 1 base from V and 0 from J, leaving 4 bases between them. The CDR3 protein is CASSLFNSNQPQHF. Here the CDR3 DNA reads TGTGCCAGCAGTTTATTTAATAGCAATCAGCCCCAGCATTTT.

This chain uses TRBV7-2 with TRBJ2-1, with 13 bases identical to TRBD2. The CDR3 is 15 residues long. Per the germline V gene, CDR1 is SGHTA and CDR2 is FQGNSA. Trimming removed 1 base from V and 9 bases from J; junction bases left unmatched: 3. Here the CDR3 DNA reads TGTGCCAGCAGCTTAGTGGGACTAGCGGGAACTGAGCAGTTCTTC. Its translation is CASSLVGLAGTEQFF.

The J gene is TRBJ2-7, the V gene TRBV5-6, with D perhaps matching TRBD2 (6 bases). This CDR3 has 16 amino acids. V lost 4 bases, J lost 0 bases, and 17 bases lay in between. Germline V gene lookup returns CDR1 SGHDT and CDR2 YYEEEE. The CDR3 sequence: CASSPSRRDASYEQYF. As DNA, the CDR3 is TGTGCCAGCAGCCCCTCGCGGCGGGATGCCTCCTACGAGCAGTACTTC.

The chain has TRBV6-1 and TRBJ2-2; D may be TRBD1 (5 bases). CDR1 and CDR2 (germline): MNHNS, SASEGT. CDR3 length: 18 residues. Trimming shortened V by 4 bases and J by 2 bases, and 20 bases separated the two germline ends. CDR3 protein: CASSGPGSNPPNTGELFF. In nucleotides, the CDR3 is TGTGCCAGCAGTGGGCCAGGGTCGAACCCCCCCAACACCGGGGAGCTGTTTTTT.

The rearrangement joins TRBV18 to TRBJ2-7; 8 bases map to TRBD2. The length of the CDR3 is 12 residues. Trimming cost V 5 bases and J 6 bases; bases outside gene matches: 3. Germline V lookup: CDR1 KGHSH, CDR2 LQKENI. The CDR3 reads CASSETSAEQYF. In DNA form, the CDR3 reads TGTGCCAGCTCAGAGACTAGCGCCGAGCAGTACTTC.

V gene TRBV3-1 (or the pseudogene TRBV3-2) combines with J gene TRBJ2-1, with TRBD2 as a possible D gene (6 bases). V lost 1 base and J 9 bases, leaving 13 bases between the germline ends. Germline V gene data show CDR1 as LGHDT and CDR2 as YNNKEL (reference sequence). This CDR3 is 14 amino acids long. CDR3 coding DNA: TGTGCCAGCAGCCAAGGATACGGGAGCGCTGAGCAGTTCTTC. Translated: CASSQGYGSAEQFF.

V gene TRBV3-1 (or the pseudogene TRBV3-2) combines with J gene TRBJ2-7; the match to TRBD2 covers 7 bases. This CDR3 has 14 amino acids. The germline CDR1 and CDR2 sequences are LGHDT and YNNKEL (reference sequence). Losses at the gene ends were 3 bases for V and 1 base for J; bases not matched to a gene: 3. The CDR3 coding sequence is TGTGCCAGCAGCCACCCCGGGAGGTCCTACGAGCAGTACTTC. Protein: CASSHPGRSYEQYF.